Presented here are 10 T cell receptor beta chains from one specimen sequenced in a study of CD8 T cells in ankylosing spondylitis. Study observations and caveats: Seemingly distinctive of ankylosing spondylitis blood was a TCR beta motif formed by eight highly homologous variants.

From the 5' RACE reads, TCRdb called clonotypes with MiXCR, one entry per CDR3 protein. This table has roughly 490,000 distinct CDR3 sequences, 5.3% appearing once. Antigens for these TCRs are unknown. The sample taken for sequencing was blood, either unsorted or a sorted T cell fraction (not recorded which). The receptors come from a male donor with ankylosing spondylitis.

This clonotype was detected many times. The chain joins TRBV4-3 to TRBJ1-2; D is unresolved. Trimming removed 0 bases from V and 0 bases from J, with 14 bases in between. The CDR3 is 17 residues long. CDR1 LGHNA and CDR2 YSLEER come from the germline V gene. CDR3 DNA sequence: TGCGCCAGCAGCCAAGATTCGGCCCCGCAAGCTAACTATGGCTACACCTTC. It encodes CASSQDSAPQANYGYTF.

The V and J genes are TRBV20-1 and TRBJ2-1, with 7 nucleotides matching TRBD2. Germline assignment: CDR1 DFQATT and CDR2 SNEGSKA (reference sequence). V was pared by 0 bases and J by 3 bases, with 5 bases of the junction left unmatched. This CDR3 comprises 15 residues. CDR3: CSARDPASGYNEQFF. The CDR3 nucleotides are TGCAGTGCTAGAGACCCCGCTAGCGGCTACAATGAGCAGTTCTTC.

The CDR3 coding sequence is TGTGCCAGCATAGGGACGGGAAGCTACGAGCAGTACTTC. Its protein product is CASIGTGSYEQYF. The J gene is TRBJ2-7, the V gene TRBV27; D may be TRBD1 or TRBD2 (5 bases each). CDR3 size: 13 residues. Per the germline V gene, CDR1 is MNHEY and CDR2 is SMNVEV (reference sequence). The germline V and J ends were trimmed by 7 bases and 3 bases, with 13 bases remaining between them.

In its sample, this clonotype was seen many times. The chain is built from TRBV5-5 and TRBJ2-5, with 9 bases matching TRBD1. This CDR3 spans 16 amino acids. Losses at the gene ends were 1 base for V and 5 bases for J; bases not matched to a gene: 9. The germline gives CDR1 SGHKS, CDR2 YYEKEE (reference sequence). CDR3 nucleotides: TGTGCCAGCAGCTTGCTCACAGGGGGCCCTGGGGAGACCCAGTACTTC. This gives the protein CASSLLTGGPGETQYF.

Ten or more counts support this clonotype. In DNA, the CDR3 is TGTGCCAGCAGCCCCAGGTGGGCTGAGCAGTTCTTC. It translates to CASSPRWAEQFF. The V call is TRBV3-1, the J call TRBJ2-1; D unclear. The CDR3 covers 12 residues. Germline assignment: CDR1 LGHDT and CDR2 YNNKEL (reference sequence). Trimming took off 4 bases at V and 9 bases at J, with 10 bases between the two ends.

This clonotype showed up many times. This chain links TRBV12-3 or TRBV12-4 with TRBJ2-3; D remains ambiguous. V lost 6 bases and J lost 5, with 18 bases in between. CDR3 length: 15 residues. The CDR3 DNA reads TGTGCCAGCAGCCCGGCCTCCCCTTGGAGAGATACGCAGTATTTT. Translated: CASSPASPWRDTQYF.

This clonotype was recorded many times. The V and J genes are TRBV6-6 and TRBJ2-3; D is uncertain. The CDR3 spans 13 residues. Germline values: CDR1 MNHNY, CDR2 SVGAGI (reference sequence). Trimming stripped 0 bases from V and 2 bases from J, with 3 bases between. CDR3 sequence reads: CASSYSPTDTQYF. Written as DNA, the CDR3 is TGTGCCAGCAGTTACTCACCCACAGATACGCAGTATTTT.

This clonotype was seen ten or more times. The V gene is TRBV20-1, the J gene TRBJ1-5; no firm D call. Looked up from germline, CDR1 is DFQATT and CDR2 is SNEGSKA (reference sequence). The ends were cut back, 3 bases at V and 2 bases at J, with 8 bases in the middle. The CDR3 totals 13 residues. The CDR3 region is CSASDGGNQPQHF. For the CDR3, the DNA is TGCAGTGCTAGCGACGGGGGCAATCAGCCCCAGCATTTT.

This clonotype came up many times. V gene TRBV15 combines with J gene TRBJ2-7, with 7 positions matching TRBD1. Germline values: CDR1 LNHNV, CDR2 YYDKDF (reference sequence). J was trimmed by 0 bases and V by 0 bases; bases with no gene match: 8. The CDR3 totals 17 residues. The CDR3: CATSRDYVAGGSYEQYF. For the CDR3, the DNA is TGTGCCACCAGCAGAGATTATGTGGCAGGGGGCTCCTACGAGCAGTACTTC.

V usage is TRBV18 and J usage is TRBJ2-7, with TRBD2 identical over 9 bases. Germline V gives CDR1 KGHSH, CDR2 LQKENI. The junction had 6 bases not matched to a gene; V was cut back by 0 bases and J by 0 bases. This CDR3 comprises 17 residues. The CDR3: CASSPPRGGPGSYEQYF. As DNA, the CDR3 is TGTGCCAGCTCACCACCGCGGGGGGGGCCCGGCTCCTACGAGCAGTACTTC.